This passage covers 32 T cell receptor beta chains from one sample sequenced in a study of shared clonotypes between healthy human individuals. The repertoire was sequenced with immunoSEQ multiplex PCR; TCRdb's copy has only in-frame clones and lacks some. The sample shows some 2.1 million clones, 90% to 95% of them seen only once. The sample was naive CD4+ T cells sorted from blood. Subset here: CD45RA+ positively selected. These receptors came from a man in his late teens or twenties in good health.

In this sample, this clone turned up once. V and J are TRBV12-5 and TRBJ2-7, with 9 nucleotides matching TRBD2. The germline CDR1 and CDR2 sequences are LGHNT and FRNRAP. The CDR3 has 16 amino acids. J was trimmed by 5 bases and V by 3 bases; bases with no gene match: 11. CDR3 sequence: CASGLIGRTSEHEQYF. CDR3 bases: TGTGCTAGTGGTTTAATTGGTAGGACTAGCGAGCACGAGCAGTACTTC.

The chain recombines TRBV2 with TRBJ1-5; no clear D. The germline gives CDR1 SNHLY, CDR2 FYNNEI. The CDR3 covers 14 residues. Trimming took 3 bases from V and 5 from J, leaving 11 bases between them. This CDR3 reads CASSDTPWDQPQHF. CDR3 in DNA: TGTGCCAGCAGTGACACTCCCTGGGATCAGCCCCAGCATTTT.

Concerning this clone: The sample carries other DNA sequences with the same CDR3. The chain links TRBV5-5 to TRBJ1-1, with 7 nucleotides matching TRBD1. After removal of 4 bases from V and 2 bases from J, the junction contained 5 bases not matched to a gene. The CDR3 runs to 14 residues. Per germline, CDR1 SGHKS and CDR2 YYEKEE (reference sequence). CDR3 nucleotides: TGTGCCAGCAGCCTAGGGACAGCCAACACTGAAGCTTTCTTT. It codes for CASSLGTANTEAFF.

This rearrangement joins TRBV9 to TRBJ2-7; perhaps D is TRBD1 or TRBD2 (5 bases each). In germline, CDR1 is SGDLS, CDR2 YYNGEE. The CDR3 totals 15 residues. The V end was cut by 3 bases, the J end by 1 base, with 14 bases between. The chain's CDR3 is CASSASGTVSYEQYF. The CDR3 DNA is TGTGCCAGCAGCGCCTCCGGGACGGTATCCTACGAGCAGTACTTC.

The chain couples TRBV18 to TRBJ2-7; D is possibly TRBD1 or TRBD2 (5 bases each). The CDR3 runs 13 residues. Between the trimmed V and J ends, which lost 6 bases and 7 bases, there was a span of 16 bases. Germline CDR1 is KGHSH and CDR2 is LQKENI. The CDR3 coding sequence is TGTGCCAGCTCCTCAGGGACCCGGGGAGAGCAGTACTTC. Amino acid sequence: CASSSGTRGEQYF.

A word on this clone: The same CDR3 arises from other DNA sequences in this sample as well. The V call is TRBV30, the J call TRBJ1-2; TRBD1 might be the D (6 bases). Germline assignment: CDR1 GTSNPN and CDR2 SVGIG (reference sequence). The V end lost 2 bases, the J end lost 8 bases, and 9 bases lay between the germline ends. The CDR3 length is 11 residues. In nucleotides, the CDR3 is TGTGCCTGGAGTTACAGGGACGGCTACACCTTC. Its protein is CAWSYRDGYTF.

V gene TRBV10-3 combines with J gene TRBJ2-3, with D unclear. The CDR3 has 15 amino acids. Germline V gene data show CDR1 as ENHRY and CDR2 as SYGVKD. V lost 8 bases, J lost 0 bases, and 15 bases lay in between. Here the CDR3 reads CAIGKGGPSTDTQYF. The CDR3 DNA reads as TGTGCCATCGGAAAGGGCGGTCCTAGCACAGATACGCAGTATTTT.

CDR3 DNA: TGTGCCAGCTCACCAATCGGATTCACTGAAGCTTTCTTT. This sequence encodes CASSPIGFTEAFF. The rearrangement joins TRBV18 to TRBJ1-1; D call uncertain. The CDR3 spans 13 residues. CDR1 and CDR2 from the germline V gene are KGHSH and LQKENI. Trimming shortened V by 2 bases and J by 4 bases, and 8 bases separated the two germline ends.

The chain uses TRBV11-3 and TRBJ2-6; the match to TRBD1 covers 7 bases. V lost 4 bases to trimming and J lost 15 bases; unmatched junction nucleotides: 9. Germline V gene sequence: CDR1 SGHNT, CDR2 YENEEA. This CDR3 spans 13 amino acids. The CDR3 sequence is CASSSRTGLALTF. For the CDR3, the DNA is TGTGCCAGCAGCTCTCGGACAGGCTTGGCCCTGACTTTC.

The sample holds a few counts of this clone. The chain uses TRBV6-1 and TRBJ2-7; 11 bases align to TRBD1. The CDR3 is 14 residues long. Germline CDR1 reads MNHNS; CDR2 reads SASEGT. The J segment lost 2 bases and the V segment lost 7 bases, leaving 4 bases of the junction unmatched. The CDR3 DNA is TGTGCCAGCAAGCCGGGACAGGGGGCCTACGAGCAGTACTTC. It specifies CASKPGQGAYEQYF.

V gene TRBV10-1 combines with J gene TRBJ2-5, with 9 bases lining up with TRBD2. The CDR3 contains 14 residues. V shed 2 bases and J 2 bases; nucleotides not matched to a gene: 0. Germline V CDR1 and CDR2: WNHNN, SYGVQD (reference sequence). In DNA, the CDR3 is TGCGCCAGCAGTGAGACTAGCGGGCAAGAGACCCAGTACTTC. This translates into CASSETSGQETQYF.

This sequence joins TRBV30 and TRBJ1-1; 7 bases map to TRBD1. Per the germline V gene, CDR1 is GTSNPN and CDR2 is SVGIG (reference sequence). This CDR3 is 14 amino acids long. Trimming removed 3 bases from V and 5 bases from J; junction bases left unmatched: 9. CDR3 loop: CAWRTQGEITEAFF. DNA of the CDR3: TGTGCCTGGAGGACTCAGGGGGAGATTACTGAAGCTTTCTTT.

J is TRBJ2-7 and V is TRBV27; no definite D call. The CDR3 consists of 15 residues. Germline-derived CDR1 and CDR2 are MNHEY and SMNVEV (reference sequence). Trimming took off 7 bases at V and 2 bases at J, with 18 bases between the two ends. The DNA of the CDR3 is TGTGCCAGCACTACTCTAGGCGCAGCCACCTACGAGCAGTACTTC. Protein sequence: CASTTLGAATYEQYF.

This chain joins TRBV28 and TRBJ2-7; TRBD1 is a possible D gene (5 bases). V was shortened by 0 bases and J by 0 bases, with 6 bases between the two germline ends. The CDR3 totals 14 residues. Germline values: CDR1 MDHEN, CDR2 SYDVKM. The CDR3 DNA is TGTGCCAGCAGTTTATGGCAGGGCTCCTACGAGCAGTACTTC. Its translation is CASSLWQGSYEQYF.

The J gene is TRBJ1-5, the V gene TRBV15; D is possibly TRBD1 (5 bases). This CDR3 contains 15 residues. Trimming pared 3 bases from V and 2 bases from J, leaving 11 bases between. Germline lookup yields CDR1 LNHNV and CDR2 YYDKDF (reference sequence). CDR3 region: CATSRMGEGNQPQHF. The CDR3 DNA is TGTGCCACCAGCAGGATGGGGGAGGGCAATCAGCCCCAGCATTTT.

This clone was counted once. The rearrangement uses TRBV27 and TRBJ2-1; the match to TRBD2 covers 12 bases. This CDR3 region has 17 residues. V gave up 6 bases and J gave up 0 bases; unmatched junction bases: 6. Per germline, CDR1 MNHEY and CDR2 SMNVEV (reference sequence). This CDR3 reads CASRPLAGGSSYNEQFF. The CDR3 nucleotides read TGTGCCAGCAGACCCCTAGCGGGAGGGAGCTCCTACAATGAGCAGTTCTTC.

The CDR3 DNA reads TGCGCCAGCACCTCAATGTGGGCGGTCAATCAGCCCCAGCATTTT. It translates to CASTSMWAVNQPQHF. The rearrangement links TRBV4-1 to TRBJ1-5; D is unresolved. The V gene lost 7 bases and the J gene lost 3 bases, with 16 bases spanning the gap. This CDR3 contains 15 residues. Germline V CDR1 and CDR2: MGHRA, YSYEKL.

V usage is TRBV7-2 and J usage is TRBJ2-7; 9 bases agree with TRBD2. Germline CDR1 SGHTA, CDR2 FQGNSA. CDR3 length equals 15 residues. Germline trimming cut 1 base from V and 9 bases from J; bases unmatched to any gene: 10. CDR3 sequence reads: CASSLGGLAPGGQYF. The CDR3 coding sequence is TGTGCCAGCAGCTTAGGGGGACTAGCCCCAGGGGGGCAGTACTTC.

On this clone itself: One junction end does not reproduce the germline sequence, and a read error may be involved. The V call is TRBV7-7, the J call TRBJ2-2, with TRBD2 matching over 8 bases. CDR3 length equals 13 residues. Germline V gives CDR1 SSHAT, CDR2 FNYEAQ (reference sequence). The DNA for the CDR3 is TGTGCTAGCAGCCCGGGGGGGACCGGGGAGCTGTTTTTT. It is translated as CASSPGGTGELFF.

The genes are TRBV7-2 and TRBJ1-5, with 7 bases aligning to TRBD1. CDR3 length equals 15 residues. Germline assignment: CDR1 SGHTA and CDR2 FQGNSA. J gave up 4 bases and V 1 base, and 4 bases lay outside the gene matches. The CDR3 DNA reads TGTGCCAGCAGCTTAGACCAGGGACAGAATCAGCCCCAGCATTTT. Residues: CASSLDQGQNQPQHF.

This chain joins TRBV29-1 and TRBJ1-2; D is unresolved. V gave up 5 bases and J gave up 7 bases, with 14 bases separating them. CDR3 length: 12 amino acids. Germline assignment: CDR1 SQVTM and CDR2 ANQGSEA. In DNA form, the CDR3 reads TGCAGCGTTCATCTGGGATCGACTGGCTACACCTTC. Encoded protein: CSVHLGSTGYTF.

V is TRBV30 and J is TRBJ1-5, with TRBD1 matching 8 bases. CDR1 and CDR2 (germline): GTSNPN, SVGIG (reference sequence). The CDR3 runs to 15 residues. V gave up 0 bases and J gave up 4 bases; unmatched junction bases: 5. The CDR3 reads CAWSVQGGQNQPQHF. The CDR3 region has the DNA TGTGCCTGGAGTGTACAGGGGGGGCAGAATCAGCCCCAGCATTTT.

V and J are TRBV5-6 and TRBJ2-1, with D tentatively TRBD1 (5 bases). Trimming shortened V by 0 bases and J by 10 bases, and 23 bases separated the two germline ends. In germline, CDR1 is SGHDT, CDR2 YYEEEE. The CDR3 consists of 17 residues. DNA of the CDR3: TGTGCCAGCAGCTTGGTGTGGGCCAGGGCCGATCCGGAGGAGCAGTTCTTC. It specifies CASSLVWARADPEEQFF. Filled out from reference TRBV5-6 and TRBJ2-1, the complete variable domain reads DAGVTQSPTHLIKTRGQQVTLRCSPKSGHDTVSWYQQALGQGPQFIFQYYEEEERQRGNFPDRFSGHQFPNYSSELNVNALLLGDSALYLCASSLVWARADPEEQFFGPGTRLTVL.

This chain connects TRBV6-1 to TRBJ1-6, with D unresolved. This CDR3 is 14 amino acids long. With 5 bases removed from V and 10 bases from J, the gap between germline ends came to 15 bases. Germline loops: CDR1 MNHNS, CDR2 SASEGT. CDR3 sequence: CASSIRMGDSPLHF. CDR3 coding DNA: TGTGCCAGCAGTATCAGAATGGGCGACTCACCCCTCCACTTT.

V gene TRBV14 combines with J gene TRBJ1-5; D not resolved. CDR1 and CDR2 from the germline V gene are SGHDN and FVKESK. Trimming pared 0 bases from V and 7 bases from J, leaving 7 bases between. The CDR3 has 13 amino acids. CDR3 sequence: CASSQDSSQPQHF. The CDR3 nucleotides are TGTGCCAGCAGCCAAGATTCATCCCAGCCCCAGCATTTT.

This chain joins TRBV10-3 and TRBJ2-1; 10 nucleotides match TRBD2. Germline CDR1 is ENHRY and CDR2 is SYGVKD. This CDR3 contains 15 residues. With V trimmed by 6 bases and J by 5 bases, 7 bases remained unmatched. CDR3 in DNA: TGTGCCATCAGGGATATAGCGGGAGGCCACAATGAGCAGTTCTTC. It yields the protein CAIRDIAGGHNEQFF.

This chain connects TRBV5-8 to TRBJ1-2, with D maybe TRBD1 (6 bases). The CDR3 has 12 residues. Trimming took off 5 bases at V and 8 bases at J, with 13 bases between the two ends. Germline assignment: CDR1 SGHTS and CDR2 YDEGEE. CDR3 DNA sequence: TGTGCCAGCAGTTTTGGGGGCGTCGGCTACACCTTC. Its protein is CASSFGGVGYTF.

The V and J genes are TRBV6-6 and TRBJ1-3, with TRBD1 as a possible D gene (5 bases). The ends were cut back, 5 bases at V and 0 bases at J, with 8 bases in the middle. This CDR3 has 14 amino acids. Germline values: CDR1 MNHNY, CDR2 SVGAGI (reference sequence). The CDR3 loop reads CASSDRFSGNTIYF. CDR3 DNA: TGTGCCAGCAGTGACAGATTCTCTGGAAACACCATATATTTT.

V usage is TRBV6-5 and J usage is TRBJ2-6, with D tentatively TRBD1 (6 bases). V lost 7 bases and J lost 1, with 11 bases in between. The CDR3 spans 15 residues. CDR1 is MNHEY and CDR2 is SVGAGI in the germline V gene. CDR3 DNA sequence: TGTGCCAGCATGAGAGGGGGATCTGGGGCCAACGTCCTGACTTTC. Translated: CASMRGGSGANVLTF.

The V gene is TRBV6-5, the J gene TRBJ2-7, with TRBD1 as a possible D gene (5 bases). The CDR3 runs to 13 residues. The germline gives CDR1 MNHEY, CDR2 SVGAGI. Deletions cut 3 bases from V and 3 bases from J, with 9 bases between. The CDR3 loop is CASSYAGIYEQYF. Written as DNA, the CDR3 is TGTGCCAGCAGTTATGCAGGGATCTACGAGCAGTACTTC.

The table lists this clone with a count of one. Other DNA variants within this sample encode the same CDR3. The V and J genes are TRBV5-1 and TRBJ2-2; 10 bases align to TRBD2. The CDR3 is made up of 15 amino acids. Trimming cost V 3 bases and J 7 bases; bases outside gene matches: 6. Germline V gene data show CDR1 as SGHRS and CDR2 as YFSETQ. The CDR3 here is CASSSLAGGDGELFF. The DNA for the CDR3 is TGCGCCAGCAGCTCCTTAGCGGGAGGCGACGGGGAGCTGTTTTTT.

This chain links TRBV25-1 with TRBJ2-3; maybe TRBD1 (5 bases). Germline CDR1 and CDR2: MGHDK and SYGVNS. This CDR3 has 14 residues. Between the trimmed V and J ends, which lost 2 bases and 9 bases, there was a span of 15 bases. As DNA, the CDR3 is TGTGCCAGCAGTGAACGCGACAGATATTTAACGCAGTATTTT. Translation gives CASSERDRYLTQYF.